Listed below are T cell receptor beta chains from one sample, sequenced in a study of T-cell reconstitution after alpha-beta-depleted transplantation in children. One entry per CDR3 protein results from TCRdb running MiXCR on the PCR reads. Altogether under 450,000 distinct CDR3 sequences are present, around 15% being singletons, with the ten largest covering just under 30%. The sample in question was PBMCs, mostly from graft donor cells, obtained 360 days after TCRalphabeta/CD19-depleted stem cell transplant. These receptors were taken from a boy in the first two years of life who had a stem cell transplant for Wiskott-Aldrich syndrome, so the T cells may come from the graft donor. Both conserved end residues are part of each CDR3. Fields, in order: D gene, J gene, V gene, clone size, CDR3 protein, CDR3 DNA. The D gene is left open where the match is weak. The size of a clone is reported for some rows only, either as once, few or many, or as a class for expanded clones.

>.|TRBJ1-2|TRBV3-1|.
CASSRGRVALYGYTF
TGTGCCAGCAGCCGTGGCAGGGTTGCCCTATATGGCTACACCTTC
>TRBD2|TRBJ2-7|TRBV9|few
CASSVLELRGGNYEQYF
TGTGCCAGCAGCGTACTGGAGTTGCGCGGGGGGAACTACGAGCAGTACTTC
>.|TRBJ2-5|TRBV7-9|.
CASSLGRGETQYF
TGTGCCAGCAGCTTAGGCAGGGGTGAGACCCAGTACTTC
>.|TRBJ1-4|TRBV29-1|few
CSVQETARATNEKLFF
TGCAGCGTACAGGAGACAGCCCGCGCGACTAATGAAAAACTGTTTTTT
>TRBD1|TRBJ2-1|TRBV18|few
CASSGDRKTYNEQFF
TGTGCCAGCTCGGGGGACAGGAAAACCTACAATGAGCAGTTCTTC
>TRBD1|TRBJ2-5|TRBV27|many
CASSSGTGGETQYF
TGTGCCAGCAGTTCTGGGACAGGGGGGGAGACCCAGTACTTC
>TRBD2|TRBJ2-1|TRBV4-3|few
CASSQDFGLAGGPSHNEQFF
TGCGCCAGCAGCCAAGATTTCGGACTAGCGGGAGGGCCAAGCCACAATGAGCAGTTCTTC
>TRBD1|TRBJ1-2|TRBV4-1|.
CASSPGTVPNYGYTF
TGCGCCAGCAGCCCTGGGACAGTTCCTAACTATGGCTACACCTTC
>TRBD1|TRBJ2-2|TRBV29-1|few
CSVGTGVTGELFF
TGCAGCGTTGGGACAGGAGTCACCGGGGAGCTGTTTTTT
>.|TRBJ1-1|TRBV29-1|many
CSVDKNTEAFF
TGCAGCGTAGACAAGAACACTGAAGCTTTCTTT
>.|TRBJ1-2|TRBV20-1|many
CSATGFSNYGYTF
TGCAGTGCTACAGGATTCTCTAACTATGGCTACACCTTC
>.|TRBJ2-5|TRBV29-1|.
CSVVISVKETQYF
TGCAGCGTTGTGATTAGCGTGAAGGAGACCCAGTACTTC
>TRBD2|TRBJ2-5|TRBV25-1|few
CASSVSGSVFGTQYF
TGTGCCAGCAGCGTTAGCGGGAGTGTCTTCGGAACCCAGTACTTC
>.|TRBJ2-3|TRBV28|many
CASSFEGYTDTQYF
TGTGCCAGCAGTTTCGAGGGATACACAGATACGCAGTATTTT
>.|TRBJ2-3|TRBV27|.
CASRTSGLPNRVDTQYF
TGTGCCAGCAGGACCTCGGGACTCCCTAATCGGGTAGATACGCAGTATTTT
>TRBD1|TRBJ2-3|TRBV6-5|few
CASSHDRGRGTDTQYF
TGTGCCAGCAGTCACGACAGGGGGCGCGGGACAGATACGCAGTATTTT
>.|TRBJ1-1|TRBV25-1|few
CASSAGQTNTEAFF
TGTGCCAGCAGTGCTGGACAGACGAACACTGAAGCTTTCTTT
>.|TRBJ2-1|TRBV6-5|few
CASSYANQYNEQFF
TGTGCCAGCAGTTACGCCAACCAATACAATGAGCAGTTCTTC
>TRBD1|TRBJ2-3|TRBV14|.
CASSQDLGTAFPDTQYF
TGTGCCAGCAGCCAAGATCTTGGGACAGCCTTTCCAGATACGCAGTATTTT
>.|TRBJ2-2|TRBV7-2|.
CASSLGQRGELFF
TGTGCCAGCAGCTTAGGGCAGCGGGGGGAGCTGTTTTTT
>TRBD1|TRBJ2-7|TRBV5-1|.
CAGSRRDRGYEQYF
TGCGCCGGCAGTCGCCGGGACAGGGGATACGAGCAGTACTTC
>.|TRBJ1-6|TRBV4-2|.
CASSQVAGSYNSPLHF
TGTGCCAGCAGCCAAGTTGCCGGATCCTATAATTCACCCCTCCACTTT
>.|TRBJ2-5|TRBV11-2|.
CASSRLEETQYF
TGTGCCAGCAGTCGACTAGAAGAGACCCAGTACTTC
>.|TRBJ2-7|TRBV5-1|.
CASSLWGDSYEQYF
TGCGCCAGCAGCTTGTGGGGGGACTCCTACGAGCAGTACTTC
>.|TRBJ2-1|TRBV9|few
CASSVAGTGSYNEQFF
TGTGCCAGCAGCGTAGCAGGGACGGGCTCCTACAATGAGCAGTTCTTC
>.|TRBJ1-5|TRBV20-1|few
CSARQANSNQPQHF
TGCAGTGCTAGACAGGCCAATAGCAATCAGCCCCAGCATTTT
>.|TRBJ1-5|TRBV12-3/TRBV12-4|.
CASSFRAGVSNQPQHF
TGTGCCAGCAGTTTTAGGGCAGGGGTGAGCAATCAGCCCCAGCATTTT